One sample yielded the 10 T cell receptor beta chains listed below, sequenced in a study of T cell changes during pregnancy in multiple sclerosis. Some clones are missing from TCRdb's copy, which holds only in-frame ones; the method was immunoSEQ multiplex PCR. The repertoire has over 45,000 clones, 92% of them found once; the top ten carry approximately 2.2%. The source material was peripheral blood, sampled in the third trimester of pregnancy. Source of these receptors: a female donor with multiple sclerosis, enrolled in a pregnancy study.

The chain carries TRBV7-9 and TRBJ2-1; TRBD2 matches 7 bases. This CDR3 has 15 residues. Germline CDR1 is SEHNR and CDR2 is FQNEAQ (reference sequence). The V and J ends lost 7 bases and 4 bases, in that order; junction bases with no gene match: 10. The CDR3 reads CASIELEGGYNEQFF. CDR3 in DNA: TGTGCCAGCATCGAATTGGAGGGAGGGTACAATGAGCAGTTCTTC.

The gene calls are TRBV11-2 and TRBJ1-5, with D possibly TRBD1 on 6 matching bases. CDR1 is SGHAT, CDR2 FQNNGV, per germline. V was clipped by 4 bases and J by 4 bases, with 8 bases between them. The CDR3 has 13 amino acids. CDR3 nucleotides: TGTGCCAGCAGCTCGGACAGAAATCAGCCCCAGCATTTT. The encoded protein is CASSSDRNQPQHF. Supplemented by reference TRBV11-2 and TRBJ1-5, the full variable domain reads EAGVAQSPRYKIIEKRQSVAFWCNPISGHATLYWYQQILGQGPKLLIQFQNNGVVDDSQLPKDRFSAERLKGVDSTLKIQPAKLEDSAVYLCASSSDRNQPQHFGDGTRLSIL.

This rearrangement joins TRBV28 to TRBJ1-2; 7 bases fit TRBD1. The germline V gene encodes CDR1 MDHEN and CDR2 SYDVKM. CDR3 size: 15 residues. V was pared by 2 bases and J by 7 bases, with 10 bases of the junction left unmatched. CDR3 DNA sequence: TGTGCCAGCAGTTTAGGCGGCCAGGGGGTTGGTGGCTACACCTTC. This translates into CASSLGGQGVGGYTF.

This chain joins TRBV4-1 and TRBJ2-7, with 7 bases fitting TRBD2. Germline V CDR1 and CDR2: MGHRA, YSYEKL. The CDR3 covers 15 residues. V lost 2 bases, J lost 0 bases, and 4 bases stayed unmatched. The CDR3 DNA follows: TGCGCCAGCAGCCAACTAGCGGTGAGCTCCTACGAGCAGTACTTC. This gives the protein CASSQLAVSSYEQYF.

The chain employs TRBV5-6 and TRBJ2-2; D perhaps matches TRBD2 (5 bases). The CDR3 is 18 residues long. Per the germline V gene, CDR1 is SGHDT and CDR2 is YYEEEE. V was pared by 3 bases and J by 1 base, with 19 bases between. CDR3 sequence: CASSWQPIARKNTGELFF. CDR3 coding DNA: TGTGCCAGCAGCTGGCAACCCATAGCGAGGAAGAACACCGGGGAGCTGTTTTTT.

The chain has TRBV15 and TRBJ2-5; possibly TRBD2 for D (5 bases). The CDR3 has 14 residues. In germline, CDR1 is LNHNV, CDR2 YYDKDF (reference sequence). Trimming shortened V by 1 base and J by 3 bases, and 9 bases separated the two germline ends. The CDR3 region has the DNA TGTGCCACCAGCAGAGCCGGGGAAGAAGAGACCCAGTACTTC. Translation: CATSRAGEEETQYF.

The rearrangement uses TRBV5-1 and TRBJ1-4; TRBD1 agrees at 8 bases. The V gene's germline CDR1 is SGHRS and CDR2 YFSETQ. The ends lost 4 bases at V and 6 bases at J; junction bases unmatched: 8. The length of the CDR3 is 15 residues. The CDR3 region has the DNA TGCGCCAGCAGCGTGGACAGGGCAGGGGATGAAAAACTGTTTTTT. Translating it yields CASSVDRAGDEKLFF.

This sequence joins TRBV30 and TRBJ2-1; 8 positions match TRBD2. V trimming: 3 bases; J trimming: 3 bases; junction bases outside the gene matches: 7. The CDR3 has 15 residues. Germline V gene data show CDR1 as GTSNPN and CDR2 as SVGIG (reference sequence). The DNA for the CDR3 is TGTGCCTGGAGGTTTAGCGGGATAAACTACAATGAGCAGTTCTTC. It is translated as CAWRFSGINYNEQFF.

This sequence joins TRBV7-9 and TRBJ1-1; tentatively, D is TRBD1 (6 bases). The germline CDR1 and CDR2 sequences are SEHNR and FQNEAQ (reference sequence). The CDR3 has 14 amino acids. Trimming pared 2 bases from V and 4 bases from J, leaving 11 bases between. CDR3: CASSLFDRSTEAFF. The CDR3 bases are TGTGCCAGCAGCTTATTCGACAGGTCCACTGAAGCTTTCTTT.

V gene TRBV27 combines with J gene TRBJ2-3; D is perhaps TRBD2 (5 bases). Trimming took off 8 bases at V and 0 bases at J, with 18 bases between the two ends. Germline-derived CDR1 and CDR2 are MNHEY and SMNVEV (reference sequence). The CDR3 is 16 residues long. The CDR3: CASLDPSGQSTDTQYF. The CDR3 nucleotides read TGTGCCAGCCTAGACCCAAGCGGCCAAAGCACAGATACGCAGTATTTT.